Below, 10 T cell receptor beta chains from the same sample are listed, as sequenced in a study of technical replicates of blood from a few donors. Assay: immunoSEQ multiplex PCR; the TCRdb copy retains only in-frame clones and omits some. The sample has roughly 100,000 clones; over 90% are singletons. Sequencing was performed on T cells isolated from PBMCs. All receptors derive from a human donor in good health.

The rearrangement links TRBV5-8 to TRBJ2-7, with 8 bases aligning to TRBD2. The CDR3 runs 15 residues. With V trimmed by 1 base and J by 2 bases, 5 bases remained unmatched. The germline V gene encodes CDR1 SGHTS and CDR2 YDEGEE. This chain's CDR3 is CASSLPRGATYEQYF. The CDR3 nucleotides are TGTGCCAGCAGCTTGCCGCGGGGGGCGACCTACGAGCAGTACTTC.

The CDR3 DNA is TGTGCCAGCAGTTTGGGAGGGGGATCGACTGAAGCTTTCTTT. This gives the protein CASSLGGGSTEAFF. V and J are TRBV28 and TRBJ1-1; TRBD1 might be the D (6 bases). The CDR3 is 14 residues long. Trimming removed 3 bases from V and 5 bases from J, with 13 bases in between. Germline V gene lookup returns CDR1 MDHEN and CDR2 SYDVKM. The variable domain in full, with the rest retrieved from reference TRBV28 and TRBJ1-1, is DVKVTQSSRYLVKRTGEKVFLECVQDMDHENMFWYRQDPGLGLRLIYFSYDVKMKEKGDIPEGYSVSREKKERFSLILESASTNQTSMYLCASSLGGGSTEAFFGQGTRLTVV.

The rearrangement joins TRBV7-2 to TRBJ1-5; D uncertain. The germline V and J ends were trimmed by 5 bases and 3 bases, with 14 bases remaining between them. Germline CDR1 SGHTA, CDR2 FQGNSA. CDR3 length equals 15 residues. The CDR3 DNA sequence: TGTGCCAGCAGCCTAGGGCAGAACATCAATCAGCCCCAGCATTTT. It translates to CASSLGQNINQPQHF.

The rearrangement joins TRBV6-5 to TRBJ1-2; 8 nucleotides line up with TRBD1. Looked up from germline, CDR1 is MNHEY and CDR2 is SVGAGI. V lost 4 bases and J lost 5; bases outside the gene matches: 6. The length of the CDR3 is 14 residues. CDR3 in amino acids: CASSSRTGSYGYTF. The CDR3 nucleotides are TGTGCCAGCAGTTCACGGACAGGGTCTTATGGCTACACCTTC.

V usage is TRBV7-8 and J usage is TRBJ2-7, with TRBD1 matching over 9 bases. The CDR3 has 15 amino acids. Looked up from germline, CDR1 is SGHVS and CDR2 is FQNEAQ. J gave up 9 bases and V 5 bases, and 14 bases lay outside the gene matches. For the CDR3, the DNA is TGTGCCAGCAGCGCACCCTACGACAGGGGGGAGATGCAGTACTTC. Its translation: CASSAPYDRGEMQYF.

V and J are TRBV9 and TRBJ2-1; 8 bases line up with TRBD1. Germline trimming cut 2 bases from V and 0 bases from J; bases unmatched to any gene: 1. Germline V gene lookup returns CDR1 SGDLS and CDR2 YYNGEE. There are 15 residues in the CDR3. DNA for the CDR3: TGTGCCAGCAGCGTCGGACAGGGCTCCTACAATGAGCAGTTCTTC. Protein: CASSVGQGSYNEQFF.

This sequence joins TRBV19 and TRBJ2-5, with unresolved D. This CDR3 has 15 amino acids. Deletions cut 4 bases from V and 0 bases from J, with 12 bases between. Germline V gene data show CDR1 as LNHDA and CDR2 as SQIVND (reference sequence). CDR3 in amino acids: CASSTPARNQETQYF. The CDR3 coding sequence is TGTGCCAGTAGTACCCCCGCTAGGAACCAAGAGACCCAGTACTTC.

The chain carries TRBV2 and TRBJ1-6; perhaps TRBD1 as D (5 bases). Germline loops: CDR1 SNHLY, CDR2 FYNNEI. V lost 0 bases to trimming and J lost 8 bases, with 11 bases between them. The CDR3 totals 15 residues. The CDR3 coding sequence is TGTGCCAGCAGTGAAGCGGGGCAGGGCCATTCACCCCTCCACTTT. Protein sequence: CASSEAGQGHSPLHF.

The chain couples TRBV19 to TRBJ2-1; D is perhaps TRBD1 (5 bases). Between the trimmed V and J ends, which lost 1 base and 15 bases, there was a span of 16 bases. Germline lookup yields CDR1 LNHDA and CDR2 SQIVND (reference sequence). This CDR3 is built from 13 residues. CDR3 nucleotides: TGTGCCAGTAGTATAGGCCTACAGGATCGGGTGTTCTTC. Residues: CASSIGLQDRVFF.

The V gene is TRBV18, the J gene TRBJ2-4; D is unclear. CDR3 length equals 16 residues. V lost 5 bases to trimming and J lost 7 bases, with 21 bases between them. Germline-derived CDR1 and CDR2 are KGHSH and LQKENI. The CDR3 region is CASSSEEVRAGNIQYF. In DNA, the CDR3 is TGTGCCAGCTCATCGGAAGAGGTCAGAGCTGGGAACATTCAGTACTTC.